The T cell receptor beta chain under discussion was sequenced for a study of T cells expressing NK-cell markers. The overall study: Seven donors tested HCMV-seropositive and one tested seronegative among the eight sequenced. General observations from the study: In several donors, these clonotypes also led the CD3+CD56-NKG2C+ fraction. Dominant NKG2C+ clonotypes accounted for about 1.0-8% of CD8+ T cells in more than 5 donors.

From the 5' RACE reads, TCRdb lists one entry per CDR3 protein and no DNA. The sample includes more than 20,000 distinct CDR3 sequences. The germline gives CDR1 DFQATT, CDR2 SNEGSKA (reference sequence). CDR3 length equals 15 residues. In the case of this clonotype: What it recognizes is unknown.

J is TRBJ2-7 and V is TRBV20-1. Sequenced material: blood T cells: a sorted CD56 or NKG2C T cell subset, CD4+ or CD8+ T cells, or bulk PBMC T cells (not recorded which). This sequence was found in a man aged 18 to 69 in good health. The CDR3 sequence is CSARDLSGSHYEQYF.